This T cell receptor (beta chain) was identified in a study of cytomegalovirus exposure and HLA in healthy donors. Study-level information: Early released data comprised some 91 million unique TCRs from HLA-typed donors.

The CDR3 sequence is 16 residues long. CDR1 is LNHDA and CDR2 is SQIVND in the germline V gene (reference sequence). V trimming: 4 bases; J trimming: 1 base; junction bases outside the gene matches: 5. Researchers ran the PCR with 60 Vbeta and 13 Jbeta primers. Clones were sequenced by immunoSEQ multiplex PCR, and TCRdb holds only the in-frame ones, with some missing. This repertoire shows more than 110,000 clones, 70% to 85% found once; its top ten account for roughly 1.4%. V gene TRBV19 combines with J gene TRBJ2-1; 9 bases are a match to TRBD2. The specimen sequenced was PBMCs. This TCR was sampled from a man aged 25-45 years in good health and CMV-seropositive. The CDR3 region has the DNA TGTGCCAGTAGTACCTGGGCGGGAGGGTCCTACAATGAGCAGTTCTTC. This codes for CASSTWAGGSYNEQFF. The variable domain in full, completed from reference TRBV19 and TRBJ2-1, reads DGGITQSPKYLFRKEGQNVTLSCEQNLNHDAMYWYRQDPGQGLRLIYYSQIVNDFQKGDIAEGYSVSREKKESFPLTVTSAQKNPTAFYLCASSTWAGGSYNEQFFGPGTRLTVL.